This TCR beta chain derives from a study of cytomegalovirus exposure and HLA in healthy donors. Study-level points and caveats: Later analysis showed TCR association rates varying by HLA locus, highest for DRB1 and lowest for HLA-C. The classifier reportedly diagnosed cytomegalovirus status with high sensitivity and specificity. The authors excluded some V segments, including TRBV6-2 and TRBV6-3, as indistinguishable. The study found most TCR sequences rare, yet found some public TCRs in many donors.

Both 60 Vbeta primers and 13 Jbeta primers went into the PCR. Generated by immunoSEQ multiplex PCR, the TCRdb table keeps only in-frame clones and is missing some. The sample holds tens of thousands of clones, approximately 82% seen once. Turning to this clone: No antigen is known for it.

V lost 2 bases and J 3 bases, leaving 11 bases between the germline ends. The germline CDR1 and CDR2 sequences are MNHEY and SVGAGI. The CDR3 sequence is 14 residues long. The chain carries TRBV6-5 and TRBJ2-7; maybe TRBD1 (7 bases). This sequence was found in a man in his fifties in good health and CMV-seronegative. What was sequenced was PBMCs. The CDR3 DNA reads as TGTGCCAGCAGTTACGTCAGGGGGGACTACGAGCAGTACTTC. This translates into CASSYVRGDYEQYF.